This T cell receptor beta chain was recorded in a study of cytomegalovirus exposure and HLA in healthy donors. Study findings and constraints: For presence/absence analyses, sequencing depth was assumed to be roughly uniform across donors.

Primers included in the PCR were 60 Vbeta and 13 Jbeta primers. Sequencing used immunoSEQ multiplex PCR; TCRdb keeps in-frame clones, though not all of them. The data show some 190,000 clones, 85% seen once. Trimming cost V 3 bases and J 0 bases, with 13 bases left between them. Germline V lookup: CDR1 SGDLS, CDR2 YYNGEE. The CDR3 runs to 17 residues. As concerns this clone: Its specificity is not known.

This receptor was identified in a boy younger than 10 in good health and CMV-seronegative. Input material: PBMCs. The V and J genes are TRBV9 and TRBJ2-6; D possibly corresponds to TRBD2 (6 bases). In DNA, the CDR3 is TGTGCCAGCAGCGCGCGGGACCCGACCTCTGGGGCCAACGTCCTGACTTTC. Translated, it gives CASSARDPTSGANVLTF.